The sequence of this T cell receptor (beta chain) was determined in a study of Graves' ophthalmopathy and Graves' hyperthyroidism. This clonotype was recorded at least ten times. Using RNA transcripts, the TCR beta CDR3 regions were amplified. Scientists carried out first-round RT-PCR using HTBI primers and then a second-round multiplex PCR. Each CDR3 protein gets one entry after TCRdb re-called the multiplex PCR reads with MiXCR. Here the sample spans about 620,000 distinct CDR3 sequences, about 20% being singletons. V shed 6 bases and J 1 base; nucleotides not matched to a gene: 3. CDR3 length equals 14 residues. Germline-derived CDR1 and CDR2 are MNHNS and SASEGT.

The chain couples TRBV6-1 to TRBJ2-7; 10 bases align to TRBD2. This receptor was obtained from a woman between 18 and 30 years old with stable Graves' hyperthyroidism. Some clones in this sample may be carry-over from other donors' samples. Input material: peripheral blood. The CDR3, as DNA: TGTGCCAGCAGAAAAGCGGGAGGGTCCTACGAGCAGTACTTC. It yields the protein CASRKAGGSYEQYF.